This TCR beta chain was captured by sequencing in a study of T cell responses to AZD1222 COVID-19 vaccine. Turning to the study itself: Pooling was applied to second doses at about 4 or about 12 weeks.

Germline CDR1 reads SGHVS; CDR2 reads FNYEAQ. V was cut by 1 base and J by 0 bases, with 13 bases left in between. The CDR3 covers 16 residues. The protocol was immunoSEQ multiplex PCR, while the TCRdb copy is restricted to in-frame clones and leaves out a portion. The table has some 80,000 clones, about 90% seen once. The gene calls are TRBV7-6 and TRBJ2-7; TRBD1 is a possible D gene (6 bases). The sequenced sample was peripheral blood, obtained on day 0 of AZD1222 vaccination. This TCR was sampled from an adult in good health. CDR3 sequence reads: CASSLGDRTSSYEQYF. In DNA, the CDR3 is TGTGCCAGCAGCTTAGGAGACAGGACCAGCTCCTACGAGCAGTACTTC.